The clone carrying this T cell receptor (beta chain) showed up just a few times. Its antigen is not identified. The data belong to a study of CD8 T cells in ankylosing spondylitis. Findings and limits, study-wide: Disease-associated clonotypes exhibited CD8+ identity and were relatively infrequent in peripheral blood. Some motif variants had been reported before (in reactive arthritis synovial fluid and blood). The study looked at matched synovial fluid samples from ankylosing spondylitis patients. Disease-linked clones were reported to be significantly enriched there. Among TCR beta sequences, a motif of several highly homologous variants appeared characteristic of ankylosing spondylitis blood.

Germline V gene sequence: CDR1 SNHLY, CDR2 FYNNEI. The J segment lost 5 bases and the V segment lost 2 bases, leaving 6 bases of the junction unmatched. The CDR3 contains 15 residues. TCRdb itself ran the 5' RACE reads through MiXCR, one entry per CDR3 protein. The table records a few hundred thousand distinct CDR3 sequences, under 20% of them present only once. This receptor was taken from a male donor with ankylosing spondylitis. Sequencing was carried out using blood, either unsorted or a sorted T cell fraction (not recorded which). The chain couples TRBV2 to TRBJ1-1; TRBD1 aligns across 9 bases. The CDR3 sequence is CASSENRGQGTEAFF. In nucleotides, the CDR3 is TGTGCCAGCAGTGAAAACAGGGGGCAGGGAACTGAAGCTTTCTTT.